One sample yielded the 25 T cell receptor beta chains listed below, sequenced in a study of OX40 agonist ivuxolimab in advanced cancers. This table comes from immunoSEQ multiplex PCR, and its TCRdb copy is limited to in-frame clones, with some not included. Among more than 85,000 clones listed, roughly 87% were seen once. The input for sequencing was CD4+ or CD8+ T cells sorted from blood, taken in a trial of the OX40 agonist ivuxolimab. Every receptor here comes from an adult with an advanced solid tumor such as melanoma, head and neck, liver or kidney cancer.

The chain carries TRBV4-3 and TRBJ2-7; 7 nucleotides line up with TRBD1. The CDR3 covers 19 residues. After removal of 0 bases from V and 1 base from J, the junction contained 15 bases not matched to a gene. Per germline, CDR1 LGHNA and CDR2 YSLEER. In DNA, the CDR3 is TGCGCCAGCAGCCAAGAAACGGTGTCCGTGGCAGGGGGTTCCTACGAGCAGTACTTC. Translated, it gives CASSQETVSVAGGSYEQYF.

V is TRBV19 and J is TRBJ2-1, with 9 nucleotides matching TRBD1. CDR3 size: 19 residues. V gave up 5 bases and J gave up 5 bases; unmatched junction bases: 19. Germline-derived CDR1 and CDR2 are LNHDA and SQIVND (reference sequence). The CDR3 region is CASSVRRGQGPPTHNEQFF. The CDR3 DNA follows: TGTGCCAGTAGTGTCCGCCGCGGACAGGGGCCACCAACCCACAATGAGCAGTTCTTC.

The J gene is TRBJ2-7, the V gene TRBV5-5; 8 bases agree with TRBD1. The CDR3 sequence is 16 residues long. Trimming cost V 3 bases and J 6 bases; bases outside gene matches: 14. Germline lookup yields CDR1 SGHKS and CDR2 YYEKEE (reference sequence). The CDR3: CASSWRGQEMWREQYF. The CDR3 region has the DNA TGTGCCAGCAGCTGGCGGGGACAGGAGATGTGGCGCGAGCAGTACTTC.

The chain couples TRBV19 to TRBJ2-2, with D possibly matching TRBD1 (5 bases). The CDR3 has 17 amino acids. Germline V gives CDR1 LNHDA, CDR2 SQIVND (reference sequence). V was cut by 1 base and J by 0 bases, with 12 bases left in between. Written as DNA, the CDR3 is TGTGCCAGTAGTATAGGGGGCGCCCGGGCGAACACCGGGGAGCTGTTTTTT. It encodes CASSIGGARANTGELFF.

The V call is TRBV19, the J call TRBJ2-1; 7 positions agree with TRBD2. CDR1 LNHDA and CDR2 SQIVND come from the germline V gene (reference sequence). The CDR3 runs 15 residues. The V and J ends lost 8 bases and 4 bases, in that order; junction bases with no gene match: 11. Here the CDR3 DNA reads TGTGCCAGTCACCACGTGAGAGCGGGGTACAATGAGCAGTTCTTC. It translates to CASHHVRAGYNEQFF.

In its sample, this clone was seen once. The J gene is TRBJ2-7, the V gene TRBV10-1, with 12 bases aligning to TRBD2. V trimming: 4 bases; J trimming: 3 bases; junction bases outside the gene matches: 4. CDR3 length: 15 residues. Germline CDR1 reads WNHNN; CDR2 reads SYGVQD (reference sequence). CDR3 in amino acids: CASSGLAGELYEQYF. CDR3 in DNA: TGCGCCAGCAGTGGACTAGCGGGAGAGCTCTACGAGCAGTACTTC.

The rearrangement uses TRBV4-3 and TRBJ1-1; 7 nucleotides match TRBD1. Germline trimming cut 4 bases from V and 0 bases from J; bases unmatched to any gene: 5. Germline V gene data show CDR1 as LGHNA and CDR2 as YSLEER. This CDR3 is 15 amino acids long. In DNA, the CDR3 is TGCGCCAGCAGCCTGGGACAGAACATGAACACTGAAGCTTTCTTT. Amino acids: CASSLGQNMNTEAFF.

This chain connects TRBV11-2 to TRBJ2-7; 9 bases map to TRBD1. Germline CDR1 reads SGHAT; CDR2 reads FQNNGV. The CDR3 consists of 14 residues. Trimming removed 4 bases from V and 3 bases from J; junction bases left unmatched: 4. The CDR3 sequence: CASSSDRGYYEQYF. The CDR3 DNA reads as TGTGCCAGCAGCTCGGACAGGGGTTACTACGAGCAGTACTTC.

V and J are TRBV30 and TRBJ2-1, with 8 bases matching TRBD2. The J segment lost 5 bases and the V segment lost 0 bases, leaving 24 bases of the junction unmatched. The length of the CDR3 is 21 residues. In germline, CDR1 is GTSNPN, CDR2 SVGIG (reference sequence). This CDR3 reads CAWSVFGGSLSGGRLNNEQFF. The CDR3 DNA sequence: TGTGCCTGGAGTGTATTCGGGGGGTCGTTATCGGGAGGGCGCTTAAACAATGAGCAGTTCTTC.

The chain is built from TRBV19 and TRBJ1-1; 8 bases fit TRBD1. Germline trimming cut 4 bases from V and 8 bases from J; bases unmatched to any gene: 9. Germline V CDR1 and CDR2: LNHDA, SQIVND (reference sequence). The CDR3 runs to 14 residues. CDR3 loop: CASSTPGQAPEAFF. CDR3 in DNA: TGTGCCAGTAGTACACCGGGACAGGCTCCCGAAGCTTTCTTT.

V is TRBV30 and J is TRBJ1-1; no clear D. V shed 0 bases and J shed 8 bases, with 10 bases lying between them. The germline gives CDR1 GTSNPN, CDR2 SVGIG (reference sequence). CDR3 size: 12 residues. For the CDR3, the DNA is TGTGCCTGGAGTGTAACCGGAATGGAAGCTTTCTTT. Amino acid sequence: CAWSVTGMEAFF. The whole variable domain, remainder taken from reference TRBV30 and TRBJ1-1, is SQTIHQWPATLVQPVGSPLSLECTVEGTSNPNLYWYRQAAGRGLQLLFYSVGIGQISSEVPQNLSASRPQDRQFILSSKKLLLSDSGFYLCAWSVTGMEAFFGQGTRLTVV.

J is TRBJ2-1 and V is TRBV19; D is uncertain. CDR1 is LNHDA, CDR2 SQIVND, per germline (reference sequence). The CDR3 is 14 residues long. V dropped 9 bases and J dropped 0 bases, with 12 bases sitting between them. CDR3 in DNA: TGTGCCAGCACAGTGACCGGCTCCTACAATGAGCAGTTCTTC. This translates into CASTVTGSYNEQFF.

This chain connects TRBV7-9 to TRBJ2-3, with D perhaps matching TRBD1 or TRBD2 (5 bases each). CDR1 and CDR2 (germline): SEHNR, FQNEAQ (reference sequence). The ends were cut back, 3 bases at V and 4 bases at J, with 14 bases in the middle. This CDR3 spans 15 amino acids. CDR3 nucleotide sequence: TGTGCCAGCAGCTTGCTATCGGGACGGGCAGATACGCAGTATTTT. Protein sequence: CASSLLSGRADTQYF.

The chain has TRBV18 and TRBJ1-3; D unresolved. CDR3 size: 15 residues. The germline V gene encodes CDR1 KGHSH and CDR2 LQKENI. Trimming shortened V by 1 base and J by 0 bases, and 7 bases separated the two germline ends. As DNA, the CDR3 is TGTGCCAGCTCACCACGGACGGCCTCTGGAAACACCATATATTTT. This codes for CASSPRTASGNTIYF. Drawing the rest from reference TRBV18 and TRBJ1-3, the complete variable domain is NAGVMQNPRHLVRRRGQEARLRCSPMKGHSHVYWYRQLPEEGLKFMVYLQKENIIDESGMPKERFSAEFPKEGPSILRIQQVVRGDSAAYFCASSPRTASGNTIYFGEGSWLTVV.

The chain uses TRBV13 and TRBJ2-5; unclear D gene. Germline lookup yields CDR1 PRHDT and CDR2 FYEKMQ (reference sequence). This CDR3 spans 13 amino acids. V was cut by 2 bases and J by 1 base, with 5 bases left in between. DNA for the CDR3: TGTGCCAGCAGCTTATACGGCCAAGAGACCCAGTACTTC. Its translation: CASSLYGQETQYF.

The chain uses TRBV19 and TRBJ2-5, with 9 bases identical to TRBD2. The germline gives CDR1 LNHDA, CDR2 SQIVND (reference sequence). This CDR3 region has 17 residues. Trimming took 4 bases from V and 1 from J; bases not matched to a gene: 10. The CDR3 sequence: CASSKGSGRWGQETQYF. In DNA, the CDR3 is TGTGCCAGTAGTAAGGGTAGCGGGAGATGGGGCCAAGAGACCCAGTACTTC.

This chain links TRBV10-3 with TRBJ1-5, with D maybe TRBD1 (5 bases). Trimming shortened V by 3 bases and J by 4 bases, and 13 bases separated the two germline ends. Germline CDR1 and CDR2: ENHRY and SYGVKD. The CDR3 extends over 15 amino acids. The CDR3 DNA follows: TGTGCCATCAGTGAATACCTGACAGCGAATCAGCCCCAGCATTTT. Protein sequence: CAISEYLTANQPQHF.

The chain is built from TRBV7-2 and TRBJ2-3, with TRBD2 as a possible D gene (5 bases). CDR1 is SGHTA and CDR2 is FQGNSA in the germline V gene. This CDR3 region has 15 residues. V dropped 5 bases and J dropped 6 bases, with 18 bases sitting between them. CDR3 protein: CASSPPGIEADTQYF. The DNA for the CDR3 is TGTGCCAGCAGCCCCCCGGGGATAGAGGCGGATACGCAGTATTTT.

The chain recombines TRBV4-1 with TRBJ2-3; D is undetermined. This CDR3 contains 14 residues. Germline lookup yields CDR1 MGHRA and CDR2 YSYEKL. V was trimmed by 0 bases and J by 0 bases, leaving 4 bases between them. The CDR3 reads CASSQETSTDTQYF. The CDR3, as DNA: TGCGCCAGCAGCCAAGAGACTAGCACAGATACGCAGTATTTT.

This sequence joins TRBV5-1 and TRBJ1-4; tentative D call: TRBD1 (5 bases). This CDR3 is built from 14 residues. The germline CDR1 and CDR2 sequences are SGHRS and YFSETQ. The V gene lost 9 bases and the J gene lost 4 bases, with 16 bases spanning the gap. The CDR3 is CAITGVSRNEKLFF. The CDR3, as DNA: TGCGCCATCACAGGAGTTAGCCGTAATGAAAAACTGTTTTTT. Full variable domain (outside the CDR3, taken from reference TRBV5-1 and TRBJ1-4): KAGVTQTPRYLIKTRGQQVTLSCSPISGHRSVSWYQQTPGQGLQFLFEYFSETQRNKGNFPGRFSGRQFSNSRSEMNVSTLELGDSALYLCAITGVSRNEKLFFGSGTQLSVL.

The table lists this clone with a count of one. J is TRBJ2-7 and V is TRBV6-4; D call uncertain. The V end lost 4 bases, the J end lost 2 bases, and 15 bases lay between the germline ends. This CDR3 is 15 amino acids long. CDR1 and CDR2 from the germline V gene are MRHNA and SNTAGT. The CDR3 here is CASSGLDGLPYEQYF. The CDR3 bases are TGTGCCAGCAGTGGCCTCGACGGGCTTCCCTACGAGCAGTACTTC.

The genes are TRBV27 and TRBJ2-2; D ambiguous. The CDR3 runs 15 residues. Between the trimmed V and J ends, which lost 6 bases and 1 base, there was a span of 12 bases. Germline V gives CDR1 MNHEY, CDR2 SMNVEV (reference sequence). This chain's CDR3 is CASRGRPWNTGELFF. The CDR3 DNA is TGTGCCAGCAGAGGTAGACCTTGGAACACCGGGGAGCTGTTTTTT.

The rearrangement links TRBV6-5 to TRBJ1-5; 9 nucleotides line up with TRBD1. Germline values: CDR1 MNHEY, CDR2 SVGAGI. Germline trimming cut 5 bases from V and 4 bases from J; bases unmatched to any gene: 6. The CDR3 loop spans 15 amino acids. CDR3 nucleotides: TGTGCCAGCAGTAGGGGACAGGGCATTAATCAGCCCCAGCATTTT. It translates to CASSRGQGINQPQHF.

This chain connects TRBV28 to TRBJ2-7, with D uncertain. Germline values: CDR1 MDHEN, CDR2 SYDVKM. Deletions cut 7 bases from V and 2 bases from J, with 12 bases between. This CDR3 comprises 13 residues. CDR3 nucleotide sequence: TGTGCCAGCAAGAACAGTCCTACCTACGAGCAGTACTTC. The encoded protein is CASKNSPTYEQYF.

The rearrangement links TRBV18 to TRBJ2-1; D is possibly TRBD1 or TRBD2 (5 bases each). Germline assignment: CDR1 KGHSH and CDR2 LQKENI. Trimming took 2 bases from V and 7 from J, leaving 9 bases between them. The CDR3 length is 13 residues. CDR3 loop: CASSPSGRNEQFF. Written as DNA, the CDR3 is TGTGCCAGCTCACCATCGGGGCGGAATGAGCAGTTCTTC.